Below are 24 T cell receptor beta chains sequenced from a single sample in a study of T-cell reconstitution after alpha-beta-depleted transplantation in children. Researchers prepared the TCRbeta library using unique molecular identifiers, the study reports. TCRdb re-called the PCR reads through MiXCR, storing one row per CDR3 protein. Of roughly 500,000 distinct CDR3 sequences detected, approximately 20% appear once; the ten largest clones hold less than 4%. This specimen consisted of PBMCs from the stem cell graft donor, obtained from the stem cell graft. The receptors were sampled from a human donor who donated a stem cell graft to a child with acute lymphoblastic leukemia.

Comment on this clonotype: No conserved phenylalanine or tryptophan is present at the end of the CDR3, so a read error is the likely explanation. The CDR3 sequence: CASRQRAHIQYL. The CDR3 region has the DNA TGTGCCAGCCGCCAACGTGCGCACATTCAGTACTTG. V gene TRBV4-2 combines with J gene TRBJ2-4; D not certain. Germline CDR1 reads LGHNA; CDR2 reads YNFKEQ. The CDR3 is made up of 12 amino acids.

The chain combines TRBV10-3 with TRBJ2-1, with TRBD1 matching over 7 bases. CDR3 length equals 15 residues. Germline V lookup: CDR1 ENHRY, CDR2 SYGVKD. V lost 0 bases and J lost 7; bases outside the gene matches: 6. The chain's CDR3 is CAISESGTVGNEQFF. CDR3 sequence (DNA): TGTGCCATCAGTGAGTCGGGGACAGTAGGTAATGAGCAGTTCTTC.

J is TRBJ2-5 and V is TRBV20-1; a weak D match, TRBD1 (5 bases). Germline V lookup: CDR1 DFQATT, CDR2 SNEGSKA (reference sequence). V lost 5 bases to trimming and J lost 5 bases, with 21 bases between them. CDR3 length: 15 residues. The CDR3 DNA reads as TGCAGTGCTTCTATTAGTAGGGGTGGGTGGGAGACCCAGTACTTC. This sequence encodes CSASISRGGWETQYF.

The CDR3 loop is CASRVGQGAGGYTF. The CDR3 DNA follows: TGTGCCAGCAGAGTGGGACAGGGGGCGGGCGGCTACACCTTC. V usage is TRBV6-1 and J usage is TRBJ1-2, with 12 bases lining up with TRBD1. The CDR3 has 14 amino acids. Germline CDR1 reads MNHNS; CDR2 reads SASEGT. V lost 6 bases, J lost 8 bases, and 7 bases stayed unmatched.

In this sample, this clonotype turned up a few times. CDR3 nucleotide sequence: TGCGCCAGCAGTGAGCCCCGACAGGGTGACACTGAAGCTTTCTTT. Encoded protein: CASSEPRQGDTEAFF. This chain links TRBV10-2 with TRBJ1-1; 7 bases match TRBD1. CDR1 is WSHSY and CDR2 is SAAADI in the germline V gene. The CDR3 sequence is 15 residues long. V dropped 2 bases and J dropped 3; count of bases not matched to a gene: 6.

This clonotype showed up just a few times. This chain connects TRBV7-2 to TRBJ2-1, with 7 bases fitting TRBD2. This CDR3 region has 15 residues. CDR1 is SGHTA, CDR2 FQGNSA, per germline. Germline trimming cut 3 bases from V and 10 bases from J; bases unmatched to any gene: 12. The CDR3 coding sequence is TGTGCCAGCAGCTTTGGTGTGGGAGGGCCATTGGAGCAGTTCTTC. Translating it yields CASSFGVGGPLEQFF.

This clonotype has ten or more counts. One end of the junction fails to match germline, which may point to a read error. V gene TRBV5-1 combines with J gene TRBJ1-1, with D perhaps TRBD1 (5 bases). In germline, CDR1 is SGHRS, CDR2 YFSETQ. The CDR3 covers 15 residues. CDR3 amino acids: CASSLTPGMNTEAFF. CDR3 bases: TGTGCCAGCAGCTTAACCCCAGGGATGAACACTGAAGCTTTCTTT.

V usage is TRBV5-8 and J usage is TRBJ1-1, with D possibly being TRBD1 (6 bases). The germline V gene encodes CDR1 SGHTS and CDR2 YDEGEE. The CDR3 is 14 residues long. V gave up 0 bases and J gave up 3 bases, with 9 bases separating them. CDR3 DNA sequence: TGTGCCAGCAGCTTGGACAGGGCGGACACTGAAGCTTTCTTT. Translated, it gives CASSLDRADTEAFF.

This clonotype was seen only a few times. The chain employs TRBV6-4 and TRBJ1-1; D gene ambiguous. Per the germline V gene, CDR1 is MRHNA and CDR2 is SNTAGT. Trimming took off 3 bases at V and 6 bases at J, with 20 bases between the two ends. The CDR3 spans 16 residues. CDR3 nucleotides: TGTGCCAGCAGTGAAGAAAGGGCAAGTGGGTCGGCTGAAGCTTTCTTT. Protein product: CASSEERASGSAEAFF.

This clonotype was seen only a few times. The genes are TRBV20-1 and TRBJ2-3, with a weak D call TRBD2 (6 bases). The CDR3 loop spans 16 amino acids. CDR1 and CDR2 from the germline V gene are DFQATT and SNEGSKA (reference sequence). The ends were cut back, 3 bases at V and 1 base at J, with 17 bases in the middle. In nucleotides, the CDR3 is TGCAGTGCTAGCGACGGCTGGTCGGGAGGCACAGATACGCAGTATTTT. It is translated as CSASDGWSGGTDTQYF.

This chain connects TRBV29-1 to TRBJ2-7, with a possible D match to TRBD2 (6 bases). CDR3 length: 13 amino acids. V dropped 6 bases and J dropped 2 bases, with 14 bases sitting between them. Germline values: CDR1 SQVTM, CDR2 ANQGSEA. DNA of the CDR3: TGCAGCGTAAGATTAGCGGCTACCTACGAGCAGTACTTC. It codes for CSVRLAATYEQYF.

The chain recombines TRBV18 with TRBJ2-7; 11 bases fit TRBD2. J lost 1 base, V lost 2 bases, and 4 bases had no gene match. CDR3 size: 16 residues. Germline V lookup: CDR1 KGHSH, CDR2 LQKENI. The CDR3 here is CASSPVGTSGSYEQYF. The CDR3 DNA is TGTGCCAGCTCACCAGTTGGGACTAGCGGTTCCTACGAGCAGTACTTC.

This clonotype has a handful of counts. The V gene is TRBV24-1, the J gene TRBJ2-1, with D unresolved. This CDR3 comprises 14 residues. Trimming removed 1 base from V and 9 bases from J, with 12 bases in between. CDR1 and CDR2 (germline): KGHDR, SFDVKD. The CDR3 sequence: CATSDFKYGSEQFF. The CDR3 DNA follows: TGTGCCACCAGTGATTTCAAGTATGGCAGTGAGCAGTTCTTC.

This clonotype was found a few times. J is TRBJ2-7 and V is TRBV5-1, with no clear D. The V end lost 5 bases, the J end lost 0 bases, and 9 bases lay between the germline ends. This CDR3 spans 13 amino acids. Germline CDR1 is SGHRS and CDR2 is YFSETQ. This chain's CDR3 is CASRVPSSYEQYF. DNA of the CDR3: TGCGCCAGCAGGGTGCCGAGCTCCTACGAGCAGTACTTC.

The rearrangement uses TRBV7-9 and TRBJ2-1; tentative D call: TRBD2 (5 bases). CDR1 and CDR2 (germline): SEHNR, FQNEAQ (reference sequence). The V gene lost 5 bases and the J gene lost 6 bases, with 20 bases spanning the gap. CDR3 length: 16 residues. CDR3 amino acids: CASSRSLGASGNEQFF. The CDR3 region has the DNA TGTGCCAGCAGCAGGTCGTTAGGTGCCAGCGGCAATGAGCAGTTCTTC.

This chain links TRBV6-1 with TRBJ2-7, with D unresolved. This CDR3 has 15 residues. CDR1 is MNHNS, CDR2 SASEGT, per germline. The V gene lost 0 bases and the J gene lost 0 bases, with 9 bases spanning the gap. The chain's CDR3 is CASSEAQGSSYEQYF. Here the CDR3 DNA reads TGTGCCAGCAGTGAAGCCCAAGGTAGCTCCTACGAGCAGTACTTC.

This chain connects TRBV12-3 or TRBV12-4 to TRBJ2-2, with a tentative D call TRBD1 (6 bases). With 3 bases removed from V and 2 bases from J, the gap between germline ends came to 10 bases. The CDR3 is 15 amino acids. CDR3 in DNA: TGTGCCAGCAGTTTTCACAGGGTTAACACCGGGGAGCTGTTTTTT. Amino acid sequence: CASSFHRVNTGELFF.

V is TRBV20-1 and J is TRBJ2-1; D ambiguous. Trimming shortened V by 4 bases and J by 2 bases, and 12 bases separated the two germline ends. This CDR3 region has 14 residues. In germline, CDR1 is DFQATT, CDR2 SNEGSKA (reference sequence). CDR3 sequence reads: CSATVQPPYNEQFF. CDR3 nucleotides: TGCAGTGCTACAGTCCAGCCCCCCTACAATGAGCAGTTCTTC.

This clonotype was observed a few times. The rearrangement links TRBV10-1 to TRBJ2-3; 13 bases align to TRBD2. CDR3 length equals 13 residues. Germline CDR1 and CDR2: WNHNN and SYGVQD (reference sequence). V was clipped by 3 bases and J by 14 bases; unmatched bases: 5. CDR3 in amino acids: CASSDSGTSGMYF. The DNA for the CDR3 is TGCGCCAGCAGTGACTCCGGGACTAGCGGGATGTATTTT.

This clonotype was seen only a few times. CDR3 amino acids: CASSNRDRGINEQFF. The CDR3 coding sequence is TGTGCCAGCAGCAACCGGGACAGGGGCATCAATGAGCAGTTCTTC. The rearrangement links TRBV7-9 to TRBJ2-1; 10 bases are a match to TRBD1. CDR3 size: 15 residues. Trimming removed 5 bases from V and 6 bases from J; junction bases left unmatched: 7. Germline V gene data show CDR1 as SEHNR and CDR2 as FQNEAQ (reference sequence). Full variable domain (rest looked up from reference TRBV7-9 and TRBJ2-1): DTGVSQNPRHKITKRGQNVTFRCDPISEHNRLYWYRQTLGQGPEFLTYFQNEAQLEKSRLLSDRFSAERPKGSFSTLEIQRTEQGDSAMYLCASSNRDRGINEQFFGPGTRLTVL.

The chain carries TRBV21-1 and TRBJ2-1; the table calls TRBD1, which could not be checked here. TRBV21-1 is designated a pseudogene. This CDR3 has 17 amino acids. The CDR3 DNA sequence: TGTGCCAGCAGCAAAGGCGACAGGGAGTCTTCGGGCAATGAGCAGTTCTTC. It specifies CASSKGDRESSGNEQFF.

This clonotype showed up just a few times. The CDR3 region is CASSGRAGDSSNEQFF. CDR3 nucleotides: TGTGCCAGCAGTGGGCGAGCGGGAGATAGCTCCAATGAGCAGTTCTTC. The rearrangement links TRBV12-3 or TRBV12-4 to TRBJ2-1, with 8 positions matching TRBD2. The CDR3 is 16 amino acids. Germline trimming cut 5 bases from V and 6 bases from J; bases unmatched to any gene: 12.

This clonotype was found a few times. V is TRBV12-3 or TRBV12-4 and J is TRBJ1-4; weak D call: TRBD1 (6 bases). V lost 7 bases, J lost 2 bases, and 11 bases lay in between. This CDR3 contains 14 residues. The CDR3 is CASTGGLTNEKLFF. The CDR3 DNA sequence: TGTGCCAGCACTGGGGGCCTTACTAATGAAAAACTGTTTTTT.

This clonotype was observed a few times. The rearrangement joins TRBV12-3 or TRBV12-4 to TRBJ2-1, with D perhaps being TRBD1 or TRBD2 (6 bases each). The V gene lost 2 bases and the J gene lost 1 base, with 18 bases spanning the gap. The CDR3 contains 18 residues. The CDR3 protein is CASSLTSWGAQSYNEQFF. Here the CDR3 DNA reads TGTGCCAGCAGTTTAACGTCTTGGGGGGCGCAATCCTACAATGAGCAGTTCTTC.